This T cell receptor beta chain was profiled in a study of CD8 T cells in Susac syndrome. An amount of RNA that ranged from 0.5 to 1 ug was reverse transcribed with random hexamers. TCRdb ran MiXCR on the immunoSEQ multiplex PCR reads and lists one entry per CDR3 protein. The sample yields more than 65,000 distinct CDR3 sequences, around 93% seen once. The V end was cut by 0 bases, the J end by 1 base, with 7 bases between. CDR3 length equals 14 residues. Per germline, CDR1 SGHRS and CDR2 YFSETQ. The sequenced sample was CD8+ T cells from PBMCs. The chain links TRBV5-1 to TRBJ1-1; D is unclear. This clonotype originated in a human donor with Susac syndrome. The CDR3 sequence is CASSLVSENTEAFF. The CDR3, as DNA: TGCGCCAGCAGCTTGGTTTCGGAGAACACTGAAGCTTTCTTT.